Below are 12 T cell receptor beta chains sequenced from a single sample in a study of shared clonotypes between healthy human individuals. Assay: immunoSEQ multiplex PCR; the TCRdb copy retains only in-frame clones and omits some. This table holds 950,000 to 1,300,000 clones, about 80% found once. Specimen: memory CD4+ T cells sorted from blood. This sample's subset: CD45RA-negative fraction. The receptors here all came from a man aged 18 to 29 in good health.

CDR3 in amino acids: CASSLWRGSNTGELFF. As DNA, the CDR3 is TGTGCCAGCAGTTTATGGCGGGGTTCGAACACCGGGGAGCTGTTTTTT. The rearrangement joins TRBV28 to TRBJ2-2; D may be TRBD2 (6 bases). Trimming pared 0 bases from V and 0 bases from J, leaving 8 bases between. The CDR3 contains 16 residues. Germline V gene data show CDR1 as MDHEN and CDR2 as SYDVKM.

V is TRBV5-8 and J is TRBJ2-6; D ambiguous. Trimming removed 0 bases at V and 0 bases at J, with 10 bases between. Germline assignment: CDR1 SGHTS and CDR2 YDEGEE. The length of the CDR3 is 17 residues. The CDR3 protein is CASSLAGRTSGANVLTF. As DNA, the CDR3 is TGTGCCAGCAGCTTGGCCGGAAGAACCTCTGGGGCCAACGTCCTGACTTTC.

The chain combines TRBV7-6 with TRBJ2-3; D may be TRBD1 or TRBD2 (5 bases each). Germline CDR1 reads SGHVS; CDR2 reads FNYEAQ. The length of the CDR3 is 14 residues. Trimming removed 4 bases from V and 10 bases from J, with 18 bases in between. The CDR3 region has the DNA TGTGCCAGCAGCTCTGGACTGGGGGTAGGGCCGCAGTATTTT. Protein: CASSSGLGVGPQYF. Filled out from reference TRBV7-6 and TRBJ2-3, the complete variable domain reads GAGVSQSPRYKVTKRGQDVALRCDPISGHVSLYWYRQALGQGPEFLTYFNYEAQQDKSGLPNDRFSAERPEGSISTLTIQRTEQRDSAMYRCASSSGLGVGPQYFGPGTRLTVL.

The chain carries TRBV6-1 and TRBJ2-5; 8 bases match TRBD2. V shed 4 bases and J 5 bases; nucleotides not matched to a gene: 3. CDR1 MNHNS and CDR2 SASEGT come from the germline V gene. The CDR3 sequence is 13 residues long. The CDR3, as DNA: TGTGCCAGCAGTGCGACTAGCGTGGAGACCCAGTACTTC. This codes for CASSATSVETQYF.

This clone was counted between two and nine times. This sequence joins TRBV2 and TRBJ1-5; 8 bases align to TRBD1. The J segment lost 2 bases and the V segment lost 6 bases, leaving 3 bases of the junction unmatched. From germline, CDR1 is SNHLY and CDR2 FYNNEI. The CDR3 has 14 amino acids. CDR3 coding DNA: TGTGCCAGCAGCGACAGGGGCGGCAATCAGCCCCAGCATTTT. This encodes CASSDRGGNQPQHF.

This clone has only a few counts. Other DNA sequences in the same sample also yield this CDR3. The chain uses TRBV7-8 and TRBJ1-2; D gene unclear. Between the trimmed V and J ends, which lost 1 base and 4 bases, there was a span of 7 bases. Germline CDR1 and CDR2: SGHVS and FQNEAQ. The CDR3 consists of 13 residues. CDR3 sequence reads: CASSLEGTYGYTF. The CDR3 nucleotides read TGTGCCAGCAGCTTAGAAGGAACCTATGGCTACACCTTC.

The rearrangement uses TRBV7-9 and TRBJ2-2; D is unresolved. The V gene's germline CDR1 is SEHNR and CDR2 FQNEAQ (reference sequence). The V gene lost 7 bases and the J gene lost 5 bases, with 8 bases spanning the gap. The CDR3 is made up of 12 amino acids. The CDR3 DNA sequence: TGTGCCAGCACGGATAATACCGGGGAGCTGTTTTTT. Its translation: CASTDNTGELFF.

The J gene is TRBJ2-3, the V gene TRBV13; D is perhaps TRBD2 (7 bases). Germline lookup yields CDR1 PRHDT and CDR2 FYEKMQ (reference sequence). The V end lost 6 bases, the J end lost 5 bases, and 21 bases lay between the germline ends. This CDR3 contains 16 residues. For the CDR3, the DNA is TGTGCCAGCAGTCCGAGCCCCCCGGGGGGCCGAGATACGCAGTATTTT. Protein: CASSPSPPGGRDTQYF.

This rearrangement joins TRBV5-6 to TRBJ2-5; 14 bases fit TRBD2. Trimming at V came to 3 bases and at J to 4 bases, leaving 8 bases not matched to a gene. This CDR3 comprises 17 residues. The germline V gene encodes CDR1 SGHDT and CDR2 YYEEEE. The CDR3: CASSSWGLAGVGETQYF. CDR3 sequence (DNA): TGTGCCAGCAGCTCTTGGGGACTAGCGGGAGTAGGAGAGACCCAGTACTTC.

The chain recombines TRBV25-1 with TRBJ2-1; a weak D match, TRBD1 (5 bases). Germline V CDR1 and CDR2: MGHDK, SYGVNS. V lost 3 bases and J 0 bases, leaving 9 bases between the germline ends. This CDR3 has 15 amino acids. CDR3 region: CASSETVLSYNEQFF. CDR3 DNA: TGTGCCAGCAGTGAGACAGTGCTCTCCTACAATGAGCAGTTCTTC.

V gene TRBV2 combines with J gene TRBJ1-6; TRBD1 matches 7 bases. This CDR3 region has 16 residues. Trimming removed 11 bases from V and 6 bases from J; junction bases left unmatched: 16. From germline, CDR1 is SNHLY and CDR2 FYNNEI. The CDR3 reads CALTFDRDSTNSPLHF. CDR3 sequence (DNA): TGTGCCCTGACTTTTGACCGGGACAGTACTAATTCACCCCTCCACTTT.

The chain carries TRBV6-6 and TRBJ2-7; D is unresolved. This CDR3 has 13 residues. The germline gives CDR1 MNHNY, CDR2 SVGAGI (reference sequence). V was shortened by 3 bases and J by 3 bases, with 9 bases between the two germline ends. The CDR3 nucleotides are TGTGCCAGCAGTTATATGCAATTCTACGAGCAGTACTTC. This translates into CASSYMQFYEQYF.